One sample yielded the 27 T cell receptor beta chains listed below, sequenced in a study of cytomegalovirus exposure and HLA in healthy donors. 13 Jbeta primers and 60 Vbeta primers were used for the PCR. TCRdb's copy holds only in-frame clones and misses some; the assay was immunoSEQ multiplex PCR. The data contain approximately 130,000 clones, about 70% of them singletons. The sequencing input was PBMCs. These receptor sequences come from a woman in her sixties or seventies in good health and CMV-seropositive.

The chain joins TRBV27 to TRBJ1-1, with D perhaps matching TRBD1 (5 bases). The CDR3 contains 14 residues. Germline CDR1 is MNHEY and CDR2 is SMNVEV (reference sequence). V dropped 8 bases and J dropped 1 base, with 14 bases sitting between them. Here the CDR3 reads CASFLGRGNTEAFF. Written as DNA, the CDR3 is TGTGCCAGCTTCTTAGGGAGGGGGAACACTGAAGCTTTCTTT.

This clone was seen a few times. This sequence joins TRBV5-1 and TRBJ1-2; 7 nucleotides align to TRBD1. Trimming removed 6 bases from V and 8 bases from J; junction bases left unmatched: 13. This CDR3 has 14 residues. The germline CDR1 and CDR2 sequences are SGHRS and YFSETQ. As DNA, the CDR3 is TGCGCCAGCAAAACCCCAGGGGGTCCTAGGGGCTACACCTTC. This gives the protein CASKTPGGPRGYTF.

In this sample, this clone turned up a few times. V is TRBV27 and J is TRBJ1-5; D is perhaps TRBD1 (6 bases). The CDR3 contains 16 residues. Trimming removed 2 bases at V and 5 bases at J, with 16 bases between. The germline V gene encodes CDR1 MNHEY and CDR2 SMNVEV (reference sequence). In DNA form, the CDR3 reads TGTGCCAGCAGTTTACAGGGGAATGGGGTTTATCAGCCCCAGCATTTT. It yields the protein CASSLQGNGVYQPQHF.

This chain joins TRBV5-1 and TRBJ2-2; unclear D gene. Germline V gene lookup returns CDR1 SGHRS and CDR2 YFSETQ. The CDR3 is 14 residues long. The ends were cut back, 0 bases at V and 4 bases at J, with 7 bases in the middle. CDR3 in DNA: TGCGCCAGCAGCTTGGCCAGAACCACCGGGGAGCTGTTTTTT. Encoded protein: CASSLARTTGELFF.

The rearrangement links TRBV14 to TRBJ2-1; tentatively, D is TRBD2 (5 bases). Germline CDR1 is SGHDN and CDR2 is FVKESK. The ends were cut back, 6 bases at V and 10 bases at J, with 13 bases in the middle. CDR3 length equals 12 residues. CDR3 residues: CASRVGSSEQFF. CDR3 DNA: TGTGCCAGCAGGGTAGGGAGTTCCGAGCAGTTCTTC.

The rearrangement links TRBV7-3 to TRBJ1-2; the match to TRBD1 covers 7 bases. The CDR3 totals 14 residues. V lost 1 base and J lost 6; bases outside the gene matches: 5. CDR1 is SGHTA, CDR2 FQGTGA, per germline. The CDR3: CASSLNRGEDGYTF. CDR3 nucleotides: TGTGCCAGCAGCTTAAACAGGGGTGAAGATGGCTACACCTTC. The whole variable domain, filled in from reference TRBV7-3 and TRBJ1-2, reads GAGVSQTPSNKVTEKGKYVELRCDPISGHTALYWYRQSLGQGPEFLIYFQGTGAADDSGLPNDRFFAVRPEGSVSTLKIQRTERGDSAVYLCASSLNRGEDGYTFGSGTRLTVV.

This clone showed up just a few times. The chain employs TRBV6-6 and TRBJ1-2, with a weak D call TRBD1 (6 bases). Germline values: CDR1 MNHNY, CDR2 SVGAGI (reference sequence). The CDR3 spans 16 residues. The V and J ends lost 2 bases and 5 bases respectively, with 18 bases between them. The CDR3 spells CASSYGGARSTYGYTF. The CDR3 nucleotides read TGTGCCAGCAGTTACGGGGGGGCCAGAAGTACTTATGGCTACACCTTC.

The CDR3 here is CASKGDSYEQYF. As DNA, the CDR3 is TGTGCCAGTAAGGGGGATTCCTACGAGCAGTACTTC. This rearrangement joins TRBV19 to TRBJ2-7, with D possibly matching TRBD1 (6 bases). V was shortened by 7 bases and J by 1 base, with 8 bases between the two germline ends. The CDR3 totals 12 residues. The germline CDR1 and CDR2 sequences are LNHDA and SQIVND (reference sequence).

The DNA for the CDR3 is TGTGCCAGCAGTTACACAGGGGAGAATTCACCCCTCCACTTT. Amino acid sequence: CASSYTGENSPLHF. The chain uses TRBV6-5 and TRBJ1-6; 7 positions agree with TRBD1. Germline assignment: CDR1 MNHEY and CDR2 SVGAGI. The CDR3 is 14 residues long. The trim removed 2 bases at V and 7 bases at J, leaving 2 bases unmatched.

This chain connects TRBV7-9 to TRBJ1-5, with 7 nucleotides matching TRBD1. Unmatched junction bases numbered 3, after V lost 5 bases and J lost 2 bases. The CDR3 consists of 14 residues. Per germline, CDR1 SEHNR and CDR2 FQNEAQ (reference sequence). The CDR3 coding sequence is TGTGCCAGCAGCCCAACAGGGGGCAATCAGCCCCAGCATTTT. Translated, it gives CASSPTGGNQPQHF.

V usage is TRBV6-1 and J usage is TRBJ1-4; D is undetermined. Germline loops: CDR1 MNHNS, CDR2 SASEGT. This CDR3 has 12 amino acids. The CDR3 loop is CVARDTREKLFF. CDR3 nucleotides: TGTGTCGCGCGGGATACCCGGGAAAAACTGTTTTTT.

This chain uses TRBV7-9 with TRBJ1-1; 12 nucleotides match TRBD1. Per germline, CDR1 SEHNR and CDR2 FQNEAQ (reference sequence). V shed 4 bases and J 3 bases; nucleotides not matched to a gene: 9. This CDR3 contains 17 residues. The CDR3 region is CASSSVGTGGADTEAFF. The CDR3 DNA sequence: TGTGCCAGCAGCTCGGTAGGGACAGGGGGCGCGGACACTGAAGCTTTCTTT.

CDR3 loop: CASTANYGYTF. DNA for the CDR3: TGTGCCAGTACAGCTAACTATGGCTACACCTTC. The rearrangement uses TRBV7-2 and TRBJ1-2, with D unresolved. The CDR3 spans 11 residues. CDR1 SGHTA and CDR2 FQGNSA come from the germline V gene. V was clipped by 9 bases and J by 0 bases, with 5 bases between them.

This clone has a handful of counts. One end of the junction fails to match germline, which may point to a read error. The chain carries TRBV7-7 and TRBJ2-3, with TRBD2 matching 8 bases. The CDR3 is 16 residues long. Germline V CDR1 and CDR2: SSHAT, FNYEAQ (reference sequence). CDR3 residues: CASSPLSGESTDTQYF. The CDR3 DNA reads as TGTGCTAGCAGCCCCCTTAGCGGGGAGAGCACAGATACGCAGTATTTT.

J is TRBJ2-2 and V is TRBV6-1; no clear D gene. The CDR3 length is 11 residues. Trimming removed 7 bases from V and 4 bases from J, with 4 bases in between. CDR1 and CDR2 (germline): MNHNS, SASEGT. CDR3 sequence: CASTFTGELFF. CDR3 bases: TGTGCCAGCACTTTCACCGGGGAGCTGTTTTTT.

The V and J genes are TRBV19 and TRBJ2-5; TRBD1 aligns across 7 bases. Losses at the gene ends were 7 bases for V and 5 bases for J; bases not matched to a gene: 10. The germline CDR1 and CDR2 sequences are LNHDA and SQIVND (reference sequence). The CDR3 has 14 residues. CDR3 in amino acids: CASTPERGLETQYF. In DNA, the CDR3 is TGTGCCAGTACCCCGGAGAGGGGGCTGGAGACCCAGTACTTC.

This chain links TRBV6-5 with TRBJ2-3; D not certain. Germline V gives CDR1 MNHEY, CDR2 SVGAGI. Trimming removed 2 bases at V and 8 bases at J, with 8 bases between. CDR3 length equals 12 residues. CDR3 sequence reads: CASSYPGATQYF. The CDR3 region has the DNA TGTGCCAGCAGTTACCCGGGTGCTACGCAGTATTTT.

CDR3 residues: CASSETQGPTEAFF. The DNA for the CDR3 is TGCGCCAGCAGTGAGACACAGGGCCCCACTGAAGCTTTCTTT. The rearrangement links TRBV10-1 to TRBJ1-1, with D possibly being TRBD1 (6 bases). With 2 bases removed from V and 4 bases from J, the gap between germline ends came to 11 bases. Germline V gene data show CDR1 as WNHNN and CDR2 as SYGVQD (reference sequence). The CDR3 sequence is 14 residues long.

The V call is TRBV19, the J call TRBJ1-5; 7 nucleotides match TRBD1. Germline V gene sequence: CDR1 LNHDA, CDR2 SQIVND (reference sequence). V shed 5 bases, J shed 1 base, and the junction held 8 bases outside the gene matches. This CDR3 spans 16 amino acids. CDR3 sequence reads: CASSFSLQGSNQPQHF. The CDR3 DNA reads as TGTGCCAGTAGTTTCTCTCTACAGGGGAGCAATCAGCCCCAGCATTTT.

V usage is TRBV4-2 and J usage is TRBJ1-1; 8 bases fit TRBD1. The CDR3 is 15 amino acids. V was clipped by 2 bases and J by 2 bases; unmatched bases: 4. Germline V gene data show CDR1 as LGHNA and CDR2 as YNFKEQ. The CDR3 reads CASSQTGGGNTEAFF. The CDR3 nucleotides are TGTGCCAGCAGCCAAACAGGGGGTGGTAACACTGAAGCTTTCTTT.

This chain joins TRBV18 and TRBJ1-1; possible D gene TRBD1, 6 bases. The CDR3 runs 14 residues. Between the trimmed V and J ends, which lost 5 bases and 1 base, there was a span of 11 bases. The germline V gene has CDR1 KGHSH and CDR2 LQKENI. This CDR3 is CASSTKQGNTEAFF. CDR3 bases: TGTGCCAGCTCAACTAAACAGGGGAACACTGAAGCTTTCTTT. Looking up the rest from reference TRBV18 and TRBJ1-1 gives the full variable domain: NAGVMQNPRHLVRRRGQEARLRCSPMKGHSHVYWYRQLPEEGLKFMVYLQKENIIDESGMPKERFSAEFPKEGPSILRIQQVVRGDSAAYFCASSTKQGNTEAFFGQGTRLTVV.

The chain uses TRBV9 and TRBJ2-1; TRBD2 agrees at 11 bases. V was clipped by 6 bases and J by 5 bases; unmatched bases: 16. The V gene's germline CDR1 is SGDLS and CDR2 YYNGEE. This CDR3 contains 18 residues. DNA for the CDR3: TGTGCCAGCAACCGGGGTCTAGCGGGGGGCCCCGGGGACAATGAGCAGTTCTTC. It encodes CASNRGLAGGPGDNEQFF.

V usage is TRBV7-2 and J usage is TRBJ1-2, with 8 nucleotides matching TRBD1. The CDR3 length is 18 residues. Germline V lookup: CDR1 SGHTA, CDR2 FQGNSA. V was pared by 6 bases and J by 6 bases, with 21 bases of the junction left unmatched. CDR3 residues: CASSPRTGSPRIENGYTF. CDR3 bases: TGTGCCAGCAGTCCTAGGACAGGGTCCCCAAGGATCGAAAATGGCTACACCTTC.

The chain recombines TRBV9 with TRBJ2-5; 8 nucleotides match TRBD1. CDR3 length: 15 residues. The germline V gene encodes CDR1 SGDLS and CDR2 YYNGEE. The junction had 8 bases not matched to a gene; V was cut back by 6 bases and J by 1 base. The CDR3 DNA reads as TGTGCCAGCAATGACCCAGACAGGGGCCAAGAGACCCAGTACTTC. Translating it yields CASNDPDRGQETQYF.

J is TRBJ2-7 and V is TRBV27; the match to TRBD1 covers 10 bases. Losses at the gene ends were 3 bases for V and 4 bases for J; bases not matched to a gene: 9. Germline values: CDR1 MNHEY, CDR2 SMNVEV (reference sequence). The CDR3 totals 16 residues. CDR3 DNA: TGTGCCAGCAGTTTGACGGGACAGGGGTATGGATACGAGCAGTACTTC. Translating gives CASSLTGQGYGYEQYF.

The rearrangement joins TRBV5-4 to TRBJ2-5, with 7 nucleotides matching TRBD1. J was trimmed by 5 bases and V by 5 bases; bases with no gene match: 6. Germline loops: CDR1 SGHNT, CDR2 YYREEE (reference sequence). The CDR3 sequence is 13 residues long. CDR3 sequence (DNA): TGTGCCAGCAGAAACAGGGGTACGGAGACCCAGTACTTC. It translates to CASRNRGTETQYF.

The V and J genes are TRBV2 and TRBJ2-7; 9 bases are a match to TRBD1. Looked up from germline, CDR1 is SNHLY and CDR2 is FYNNEI. Unmatched junction bases numbered 4, after V lost 10 bases and J lost 6 bases. The CDR3 is 11 residues long. CDR3 bases: TGTGCCACCGGGACAGGGAGCGAGCAGTACTTC. Translation gives CATGTGSEQYF.